Here is one T cell receptor beta chain with its context. Its antigen is currently unknown. cDNA synthesis used the whole RNA isolate, giving expressed TCRB sequences. Data came from immunoSEQ multiplex PCR; TCRdb stores just in-frame clones and leaves some out. The sample holds some 640,000 clones, over 12% seen once. The sample belongs to a study of beta chain features in type 1 diabetes. Study findings and constraints: Shorter TCRB CDR3s, moderately but significantly so, were found in Type 1 diabetes patients in all four CD4+ subsets.

The source of this sequence is a man aged 18 to 29 with type 1 diabetes. Sequenced sample: naive CD4+ T cells from blood.

CDR3 in amino acids: CASSPSGQGVTGELFF. Written as DNA, the CDR3 is TGTGCCAGCAGCCCCTCGGGACAGGGGGTCACCGGGGAGCTGTTTTTT. The chain uses TRBV9 and TRBJ2-2, with TRBD1 matching 11 bases. The CDR3 covers 16 residues. Unmatched junction bases numbered 6, after V lost 4 bases and J lost 4 bases. Germline V gene lookup returns CDR1 SGDLS and CDR2 YYNGEE.